Listed here are 7 T cell receptor beta chains from one sample, sequenced in a study of OX40 agonist ivuxolimab in advanced cancers. The table came from immunoSEQ multiplex PCR; TCRdb's copy has only in-frame clones and leaves some out. The profile shows approximately 70,000 clones, roughly 85% of them singletons. The sample was CD4+ or CD8+ T cells sorted from blood, taken in a trial of the OX40 agonist ivuxolimab. These receptors were collected from an adult with an advanced solid tumor such as melanoma, head and neck, liver or kidney cancer.

The V call is TRBV29-1, the J call TRBJ2-5, with a possible D match to TRBD1 (6 bases). The V and J ends lost 3 bases and 2 bases respectively, with 16 bases between them. The germline gives CDR1 SQVTM, CDR2 ANQGSEA. The length of the CDR3 is 15 residues. In nucleotides, the CDR3 is TGCAGCGTTGAGGAACAGGGTTACCCACAAGAGACCCAGTACTTC. This codes for CSVEEQGYPQETQYF.

The rearrangement links TRBV19 to TRBJ2-3; maybe TRBD1 (5 bases). Trimming pared 9 bases from V and 1 base from J, leaving 11 bases between. Germline V gene sequence: CDR1 LNHDA, CDR2 SQIVND (reference sequence). The CDR3 is made up of 13 amino acids. The CDR3 sequence: CASSDRGTDTQYF. Here the CDR3 DNA reads TGTGCCAGCTCAGACAGAGGCACAGATACGCAGTATTTT.

This clone showed up just a few times. The chain's CDR3 is CASSQDVGAGGNNEQFF. The DNA for the CDR3 is TGTGCCAGCAGCCAAGATGTGGGGGCGGGAGGCAACAATGAGCAGTTCTTC. This sequence joins TRBV14 and TRBJ2-1; 8 bases are shared with TRBD2. This CDR3 region has 17 residues. V trimming: 0 bases; J trimming: 5 bases; junction bases outside the gene matches: 9. Germline V gene lookup returns CDR1 SGHDN and CDR2 FVKESK.

The J gene is TRBJ2-3, the V gene TRBV4-2; D is perhaps TRBD1 or TRBD2 (5 bases each). With 5 bases removed from V and 0 bases from J, the gap between germline ends came to 15 bases. The CDR3 covers 16 residues. CDR1 and CDR2 (germline): LGHNA, YNFKEQ. DNA of the CDR3: TGTGCCAGCAGCTCTCCCGGGACCTTAAGCACAGATACGCAGTATTTT. Its translation: CASSSPGTLSTDTQYF.

The V call is TRBV18, the J call TRBJ2-3; 9 bases map to TRBD1. The CDR3 spans 15 residues. Per germline, CDR1 KGHSH and CDR2 LQKENI. Trimming removed 6 bases from V and 0 bases from J; junction bases left unmatched: 4. The DNA for the CDR3 is TGTGCCAGCTCCCGGACAGGGGCTAGCACAGATACGCAGTATTTT. Translated: CASSRTGASTDTQYF.

V gene TRBV28 combines with J gene TRBJ2-4, with 10 bases lining up with TRBD2. Germline CDR1 is MDHEN and CDR2 is SYDVKM. The CDR3 totals 14 residues. V lost 7 bases, J lost 6 bases, and 6 bases stayed unmatched. CDR3 sequence reads: CASNLAGVRNIQYF. CDR3 sequence (DNA): TGTGCCAGCAACCTAGCGGGAGTAAGAAACATTCAGTACTTC.

The CDR3 region is CATSDSTSGRGGEQYF. The CDR3 DNA reads as TGTGCCACCAGTGATTCGACTAGCGGGAGAGGGGGCGAGCAGTACTTC. V gene TRBV15 combines with J gene TRBJ2-7; 12 bases line up with TRBD2. The CDR3 is 16 amino acids. Germline CDR1 is LNHNV and CDR2 is YYDKDF (reference sequence). After removal of 6 bases from V and 6 bases from J, the junction contained 12 bases not matched to a gene.